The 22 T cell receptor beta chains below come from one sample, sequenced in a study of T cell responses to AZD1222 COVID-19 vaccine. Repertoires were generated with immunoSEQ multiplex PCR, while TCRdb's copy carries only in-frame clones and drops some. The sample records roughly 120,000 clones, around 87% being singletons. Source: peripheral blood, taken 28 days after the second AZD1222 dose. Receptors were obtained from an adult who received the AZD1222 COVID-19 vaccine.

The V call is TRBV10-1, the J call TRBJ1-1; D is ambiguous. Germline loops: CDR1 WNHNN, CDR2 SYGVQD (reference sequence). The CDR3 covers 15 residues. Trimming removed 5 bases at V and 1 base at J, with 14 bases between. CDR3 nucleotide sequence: TGCGCCAGCAGTCTCCCCACGTGGGAGAACACTGAAGCTTTCTTT. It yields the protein CASSLPTWENTEAFF.

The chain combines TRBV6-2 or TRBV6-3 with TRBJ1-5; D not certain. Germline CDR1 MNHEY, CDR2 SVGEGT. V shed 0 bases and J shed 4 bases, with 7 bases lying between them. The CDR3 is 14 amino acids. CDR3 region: CASSYSSQNQPQHF. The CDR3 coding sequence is TGTGCCAGCAGTTACTCGAGTCAGAATCAGCCCCAGCATTTT.

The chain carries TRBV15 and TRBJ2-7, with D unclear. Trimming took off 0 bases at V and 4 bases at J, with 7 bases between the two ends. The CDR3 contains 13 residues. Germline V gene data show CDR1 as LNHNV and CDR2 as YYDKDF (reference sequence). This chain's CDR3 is CATSRDNGYEQYF. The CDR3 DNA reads TGTGCCACCAGCAGAGATAACGGTTACGAGCAGTACTTC.

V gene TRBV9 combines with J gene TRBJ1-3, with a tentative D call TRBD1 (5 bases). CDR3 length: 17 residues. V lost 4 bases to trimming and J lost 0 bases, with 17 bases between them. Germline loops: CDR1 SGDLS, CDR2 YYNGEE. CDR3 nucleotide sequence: TGTGCCAGCAGCCCAAGAGAGGTACAGGCCTCTGGAAACACCATATATTTT. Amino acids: CASSPREVQASGNTIYF.

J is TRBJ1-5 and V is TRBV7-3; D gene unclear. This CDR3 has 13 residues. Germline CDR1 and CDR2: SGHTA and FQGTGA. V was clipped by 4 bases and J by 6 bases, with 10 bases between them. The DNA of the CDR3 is TGTGCCAGCAGCTCACAGATCCCTCAGCCCCAGCATTTT. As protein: CASSSQIPQPQHF.

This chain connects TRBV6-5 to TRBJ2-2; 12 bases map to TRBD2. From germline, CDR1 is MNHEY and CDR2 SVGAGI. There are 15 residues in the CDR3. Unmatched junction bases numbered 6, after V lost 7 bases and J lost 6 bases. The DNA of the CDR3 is TGTGCCAGCACCCTAGCGGGGGGGCCGTCCGGGGAGCTGTTTTTT. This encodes CASTLAGGPSGELFF.

CDR3: CAWSVRRGLSMNTEAFF. The CDR3 DNA reads as TGTGCCTGGAGTGTACGGCGGGGGTTGAGCATGAACACTGAAGCTTTCTTT. The chain carries TRBV30 and TRBJ1-1; D might be TRBD1 (5 bases). The CDR3 has 17 residues. CDR1 is GTSNPN and CDR2 is SVGIG in the germline V gene (reference sequence). The V end lost 0 bases, the J end lost 0 bases, and 17 bases lay between the germline ends. The entire variable domain, with the rest obtained from reference TRBV30 and TRBJ1-1, is as follows: SQTIHQWPATLVQPVGSPLSLECTVEGTSNPNLYWYRQAAGRGLQLLFYSVGIGQISSEVPQNLSASRPQDRQFILSSKKLLLSDSGFYLCAWSVRRGLSMNTEAFFGQGTRLTVV.

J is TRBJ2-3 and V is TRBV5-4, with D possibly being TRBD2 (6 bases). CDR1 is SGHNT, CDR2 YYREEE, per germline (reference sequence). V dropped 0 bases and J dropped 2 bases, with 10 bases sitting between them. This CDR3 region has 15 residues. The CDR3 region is CASSLGGLHTDTQYF. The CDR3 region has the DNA TGTGCCAGCAGCTTGGGGGGACTCCACACAGATACGCAGTATTTT.

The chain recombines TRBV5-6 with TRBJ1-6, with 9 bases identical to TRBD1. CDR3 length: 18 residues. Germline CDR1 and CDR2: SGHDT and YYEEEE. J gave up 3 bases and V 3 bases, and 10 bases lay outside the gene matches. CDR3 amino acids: CASSSDTGTGLYNSPLHF. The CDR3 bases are TGTGCCAGCAGCTCCGATACCGGGACAGGGCTCTATAATTCACCCCTCCACTTT.

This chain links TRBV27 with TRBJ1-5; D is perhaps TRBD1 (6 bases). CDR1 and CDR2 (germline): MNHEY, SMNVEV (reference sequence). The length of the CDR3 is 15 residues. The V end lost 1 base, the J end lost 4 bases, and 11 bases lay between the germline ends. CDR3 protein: CASSLLQGPNQPQHF. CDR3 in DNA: TGTGCCAGCAGTTTATTACAGGGCCCAAATCAGCCCCAGCATTTT.

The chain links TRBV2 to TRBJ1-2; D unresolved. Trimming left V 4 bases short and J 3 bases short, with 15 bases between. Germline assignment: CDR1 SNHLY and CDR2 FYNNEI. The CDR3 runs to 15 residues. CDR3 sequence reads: CASSVGGDGYYGYTF. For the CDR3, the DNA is TGTGCCAGCAGTGTAGGCGGGGATGGCTACTATGGCTACACCTTC.

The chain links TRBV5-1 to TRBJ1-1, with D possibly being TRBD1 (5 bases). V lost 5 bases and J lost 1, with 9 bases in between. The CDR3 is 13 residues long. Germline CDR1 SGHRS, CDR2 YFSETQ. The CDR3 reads CASSRGANTEAFF. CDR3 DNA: TGCGCCAGCAGTCGCGGGGCGAACACTGAAGCTTTCTTT.

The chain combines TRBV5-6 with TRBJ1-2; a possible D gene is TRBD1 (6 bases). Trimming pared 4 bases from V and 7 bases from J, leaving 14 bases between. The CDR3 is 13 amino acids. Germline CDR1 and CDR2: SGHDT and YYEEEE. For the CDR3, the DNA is TGTGCCAGCAGCCCCCGAGGGGGTGGTGGCTACACCTTC. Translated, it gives CASSPRGGGGYTF.

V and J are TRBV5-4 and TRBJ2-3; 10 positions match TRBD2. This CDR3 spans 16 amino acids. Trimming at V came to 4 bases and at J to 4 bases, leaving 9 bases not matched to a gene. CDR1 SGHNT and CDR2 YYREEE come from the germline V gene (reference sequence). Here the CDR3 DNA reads TGTGCCAGCAGCCTGGGAGCGGGGGGGCCCGCAGATACGCAGTATTTT. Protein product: CASSLGAGGPADTQYF.

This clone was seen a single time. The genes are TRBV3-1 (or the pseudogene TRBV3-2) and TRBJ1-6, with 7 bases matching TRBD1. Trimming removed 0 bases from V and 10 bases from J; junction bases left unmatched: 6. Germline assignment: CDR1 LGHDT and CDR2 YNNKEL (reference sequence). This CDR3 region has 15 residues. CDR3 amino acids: CASSQETGFPSPLHF. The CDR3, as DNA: TGTGCCAGCAGCCAAGAGACAGGGTTCCCCTCACCCCTCCACTTT.

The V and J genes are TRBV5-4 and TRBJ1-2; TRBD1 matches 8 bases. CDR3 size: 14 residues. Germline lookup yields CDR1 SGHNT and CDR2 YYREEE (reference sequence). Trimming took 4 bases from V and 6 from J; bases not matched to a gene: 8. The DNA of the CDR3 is TGTGCCAGCAGCCGAGACGGACAGGGCGATGGCTACACCTTC. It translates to CASSRDGQGDGYTF.

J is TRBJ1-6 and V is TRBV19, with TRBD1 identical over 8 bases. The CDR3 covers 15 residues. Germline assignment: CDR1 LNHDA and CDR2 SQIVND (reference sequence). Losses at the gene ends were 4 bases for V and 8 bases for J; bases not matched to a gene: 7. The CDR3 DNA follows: TGTGCCAGTAGTACATTACAGGGGGAAGATTCACCCCTCCACTTT. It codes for CASSTLQGEDSPLHF. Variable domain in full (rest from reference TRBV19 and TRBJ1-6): DGGITQSPKYLFRKEGQNVTLSCEQNLNHDAMYWYRQDPGQGLRLIYYSQIVNDFQKGDIAEGYSVSREKKESFPLTVTSAQKNPTAFYLCASSTLQGEDSPLHFGNGTRLTVT.

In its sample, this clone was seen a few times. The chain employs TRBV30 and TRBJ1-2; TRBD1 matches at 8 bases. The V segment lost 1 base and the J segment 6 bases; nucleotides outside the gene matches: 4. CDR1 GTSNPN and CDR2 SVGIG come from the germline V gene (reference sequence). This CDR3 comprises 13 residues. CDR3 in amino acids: CAWSGPTGDGYTF. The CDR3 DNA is TGTGCCTGGAGTGGGCCGACAGGGGATGGCTACACCTTC.

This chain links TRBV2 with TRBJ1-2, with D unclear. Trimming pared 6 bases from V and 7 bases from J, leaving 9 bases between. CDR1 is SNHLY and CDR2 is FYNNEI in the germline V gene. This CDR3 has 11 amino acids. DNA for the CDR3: TGTGCCAGCAGGTCGGGTGGTGGCTACACCTTC. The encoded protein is CASRSGGGYTF.

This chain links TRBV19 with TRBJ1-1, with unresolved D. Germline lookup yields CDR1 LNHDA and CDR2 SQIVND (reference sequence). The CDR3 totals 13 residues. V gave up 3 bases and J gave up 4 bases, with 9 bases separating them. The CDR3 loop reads CASSMGPATEAFF. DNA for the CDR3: TGTGCCAGTAGTATGGGCCCCGCCACTGAAGCTTTCTTT. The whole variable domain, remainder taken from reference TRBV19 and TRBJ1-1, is DGGITQSPKYLFRKEGQNVTLSCEQNLNHDAMYWYRQDPGQGLRLIYYSQIVNDFQKGDIAEGYSVSREKKESFPLTVTSAQKNPTAFYLCASSMGPATEAFFGQGTRLTVV.

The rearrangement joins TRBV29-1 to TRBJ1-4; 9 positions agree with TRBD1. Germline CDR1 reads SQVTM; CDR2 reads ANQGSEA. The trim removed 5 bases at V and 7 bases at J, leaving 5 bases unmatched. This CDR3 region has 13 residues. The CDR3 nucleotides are TGCAGCGTTCAACAGGGGGCTGGTGAAAAACTGTTTTTT. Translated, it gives CSVQQGAGEKLFF.

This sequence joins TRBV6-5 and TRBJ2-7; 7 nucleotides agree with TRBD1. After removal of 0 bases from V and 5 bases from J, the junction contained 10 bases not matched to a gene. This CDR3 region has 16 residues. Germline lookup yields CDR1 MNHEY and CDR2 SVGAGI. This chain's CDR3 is CASSYSRGTAVHEQYF. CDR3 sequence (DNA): TGTGCCAGCAGTTACTCGCGAGGGACAGCAGTCCACGAGCAGTACTTC.